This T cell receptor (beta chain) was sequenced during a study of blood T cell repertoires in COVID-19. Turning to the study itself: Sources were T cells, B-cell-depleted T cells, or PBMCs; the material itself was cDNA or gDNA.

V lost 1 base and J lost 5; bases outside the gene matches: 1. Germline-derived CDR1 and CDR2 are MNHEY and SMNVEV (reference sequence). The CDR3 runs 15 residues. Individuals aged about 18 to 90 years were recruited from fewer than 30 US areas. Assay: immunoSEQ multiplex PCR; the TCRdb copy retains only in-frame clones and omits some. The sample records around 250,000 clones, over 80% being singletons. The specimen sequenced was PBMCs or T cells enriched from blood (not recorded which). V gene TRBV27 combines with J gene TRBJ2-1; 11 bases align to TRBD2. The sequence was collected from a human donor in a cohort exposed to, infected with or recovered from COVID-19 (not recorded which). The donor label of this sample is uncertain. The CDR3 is CASSLFSGGDNEQFF. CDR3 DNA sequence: TGTGCCAGCAGTTTATTTAGCGGGGGGGACAATGAGCAGTTCTTC.